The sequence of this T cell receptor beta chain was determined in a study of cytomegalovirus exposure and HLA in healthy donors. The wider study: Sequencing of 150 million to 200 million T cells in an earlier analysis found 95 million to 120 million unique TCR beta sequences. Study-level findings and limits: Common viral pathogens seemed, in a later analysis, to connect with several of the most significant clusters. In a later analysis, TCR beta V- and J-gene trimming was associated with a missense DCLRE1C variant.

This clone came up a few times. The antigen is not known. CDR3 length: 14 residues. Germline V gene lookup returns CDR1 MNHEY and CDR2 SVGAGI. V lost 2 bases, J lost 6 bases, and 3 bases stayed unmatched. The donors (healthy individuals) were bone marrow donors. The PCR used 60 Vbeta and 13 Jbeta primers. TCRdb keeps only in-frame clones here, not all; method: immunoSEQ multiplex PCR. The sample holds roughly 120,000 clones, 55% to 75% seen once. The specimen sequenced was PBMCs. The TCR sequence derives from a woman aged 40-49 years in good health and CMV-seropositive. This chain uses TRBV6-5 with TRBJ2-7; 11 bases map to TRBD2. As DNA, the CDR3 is TGTGCCAGCAGTTACGGGCTAGCGGGAGGCGAGCAGTACTTC. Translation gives CASSYGLAGGEQYF.